The clone carrying this T cell receptor (beta chain) was picked up a small number of times. V was pared by 5 bases and J by 6 bases, with 13 bases between. This CDR3 has 13 amino acids. Germline-derived CDR1 and CDR2 are MNHEY and SVGAGI. In the original processing: Amplification of reference gene primers provided the estimated nucleated cell counts. This table comes from immunoSEQ multiplex PCR, and its TCRdb copy is limited to in-frame clones, with some not included. V and J calls and clone size are copied from that table; D and trimming were computed from the DNA. The data contain roughly 79,000 clones, approximately 84% of them singletons. These data originate in a study of blood T cell repertoires in COVID-19. Background on the study: Collection of acute and convalescent COVID-19 samples took place in the United States, Italy and Spain. PBMCs, B-cell-depleted T cells, or T cells provided the cDNA or gDNA that made up the material.

The sample taken for sequencing was peripheral blood. The chain carries TRBV6-5 and TRBJ1-2; no clear D. The receptor was isolated from a man aged 55 to 70 with active or convalescent COVID-19. As DNA, the CDR3 is TGTGCCAGCAGTAAGAATCTGGGCCATGGCTACACCTTC. As protein: CASSKNLGHGYTF.